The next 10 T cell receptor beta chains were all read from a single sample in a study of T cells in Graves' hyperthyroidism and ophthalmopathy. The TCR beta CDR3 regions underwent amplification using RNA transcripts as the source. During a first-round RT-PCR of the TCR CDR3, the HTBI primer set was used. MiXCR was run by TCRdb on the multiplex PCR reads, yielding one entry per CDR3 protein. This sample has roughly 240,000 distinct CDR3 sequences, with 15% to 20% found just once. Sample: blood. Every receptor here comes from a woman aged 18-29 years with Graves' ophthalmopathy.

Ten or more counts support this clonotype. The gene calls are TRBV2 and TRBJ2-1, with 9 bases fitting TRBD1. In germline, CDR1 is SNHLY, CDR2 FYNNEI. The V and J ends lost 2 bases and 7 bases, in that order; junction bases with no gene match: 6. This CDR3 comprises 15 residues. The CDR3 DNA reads TGTGCCAGCAGTGAACGGGACAGGGTGGGTAATGAGCAGTTCTTC. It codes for CASSERDRVGNEQFF.

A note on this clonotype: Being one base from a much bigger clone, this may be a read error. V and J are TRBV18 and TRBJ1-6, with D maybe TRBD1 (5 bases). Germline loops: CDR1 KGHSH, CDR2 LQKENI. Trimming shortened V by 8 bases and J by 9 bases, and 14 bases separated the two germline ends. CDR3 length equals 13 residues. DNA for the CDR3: TGTGCCAGCCCACTACACAGGACTTCACCCCTCCACTTT. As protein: CASPLHRTSPLHF. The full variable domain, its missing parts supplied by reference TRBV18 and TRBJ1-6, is NAGVMQNPRHLVRRRGQEARLRCSPMKGHSHVYWYRQLPEEGLKFMVYLQKENIIDESGMPKERFSAEFPKEGPSILRIQQVVRGDSAAYFCASPLHRTSPLHFGNGTRLTVT.

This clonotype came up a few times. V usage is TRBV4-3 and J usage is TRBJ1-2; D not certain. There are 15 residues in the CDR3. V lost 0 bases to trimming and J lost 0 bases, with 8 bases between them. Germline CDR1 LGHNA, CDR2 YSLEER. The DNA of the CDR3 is TGCGCCAGCAGCCAAGACGGGGATCCTAACTATGGCTACACCTTC. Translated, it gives CASSQDGDPNYGYTF.

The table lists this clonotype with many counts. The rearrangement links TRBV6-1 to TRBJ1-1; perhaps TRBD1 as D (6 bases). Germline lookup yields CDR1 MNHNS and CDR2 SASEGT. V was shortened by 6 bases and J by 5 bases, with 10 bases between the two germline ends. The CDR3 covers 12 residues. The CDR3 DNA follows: TGTGCCAGCAGACAGGGTCGGACTGAAGCTTTCTTT. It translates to CASRQGRTEAFF.

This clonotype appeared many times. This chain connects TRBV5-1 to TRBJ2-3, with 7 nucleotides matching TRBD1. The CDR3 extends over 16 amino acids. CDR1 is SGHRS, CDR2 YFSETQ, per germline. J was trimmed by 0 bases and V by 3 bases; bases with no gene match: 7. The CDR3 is CASSSIGGSSTDTQYF. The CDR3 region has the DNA TGCGCCAGCAGCTCGATAGGGGGCAGTAGCACAGATACGCAGTATTTT.

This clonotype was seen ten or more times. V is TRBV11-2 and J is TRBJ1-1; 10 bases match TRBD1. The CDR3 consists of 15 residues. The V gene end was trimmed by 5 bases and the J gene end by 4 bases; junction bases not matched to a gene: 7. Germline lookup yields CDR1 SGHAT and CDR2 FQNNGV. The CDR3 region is CASSQQRTGGTEAFF. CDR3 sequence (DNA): TGTGCCAGCAGCCAACAAAGGACAGGGGGCACTGAAGCTTTCTTT.

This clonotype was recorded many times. CDR3 DNA sequence: TGTGCCTGGAGGGTAGCGGGGGGGCCGGCCGAGCAGTACTTC. Residues: CAWRVAGGPAEQYF. The chain couples TRBV30 to TRBJ2-7, with 11 nucleotides matching TRBD2. The germline V gene encodes CDR1 GTSNPN and CDR2 SVGIG (reference sequence). The CDR3 covers 14 residues. V trimming: 3 bases; J trimming: 6 bases; junction bases outside the gene matches: 7.

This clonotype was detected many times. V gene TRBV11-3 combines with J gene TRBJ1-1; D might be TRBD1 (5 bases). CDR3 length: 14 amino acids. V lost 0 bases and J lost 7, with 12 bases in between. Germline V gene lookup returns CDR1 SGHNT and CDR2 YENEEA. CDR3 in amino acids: CASSLDTRGVEAFF. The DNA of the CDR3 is TGTGCCAGCAGCTTAGATACGCGGGGGGTTGAAGCTTTCTTT.

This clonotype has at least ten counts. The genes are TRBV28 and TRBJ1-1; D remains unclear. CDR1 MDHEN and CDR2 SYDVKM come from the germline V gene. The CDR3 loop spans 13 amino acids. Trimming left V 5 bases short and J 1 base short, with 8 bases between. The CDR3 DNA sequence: TGTGCCAGCAGTGTGCCACAGAACACTGAAGCTTTCTTT. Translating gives CASSVPQNTEAFF.

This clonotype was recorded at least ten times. CDR3 bases: TGTGCCAGCAGCTCTACGACAGGGAGATACGAGCAGTACTTC. This encodes CASSSTTGRYEQYF. V and J are TRBV7-8 and TRBJ2-7; 7 bases line up with TRBD1. Germline loops: CDR1 SGHVS, CDR2 FQNEAQ. This CDR3 has 14 amino acids. J lost 4 bases, V lost 4 bases, and 7 bases had no gene match.